These 25 T cell receptor beta chains came from one sample sequenced in a study of blood T cell repertoires in COVID-19. Measured with immunoSEQ multiplex PCR; TCRdb has only the in-frame clones, and not every one. Of fewer than 350,000 clones listed, less than 90% are singletons. Source material: peripheral blood. These receptors originate from a woman aged 30 to 39 with COVID-19, enrolled during active disease.

CDR3 sequence reads: CASSLREPETQYF. CDR3 coding DNA: TGTGCCAGCAGTTTACGAGAACCAGAGACCCAGTACTTC. The chain uses TRBV12-3 or TRBV12-4 and TRBJ2-5; D gene uncertain. Trimming cost V 2 bases and J 4 bases, with 8 bases left between them. The CDR3 has 13 amino acids.

This chain links TRBV5-1 with TRBJ1-2, with 7 nucleotides matching TRBD1. The CDR3 is 16 residues long. Germline assignment: CDR1 SGHRS and CDR2 YFSETQ. The J segment lost 6 bases and the V segment lost 4 bases, leaving 15 bases of the junction unmatched. Here the CDR3 DNA reads TGCGCCAGCAGCCTGGGTGGGACAGCGACTCCAAATGGCTACACCTTC. It yields the protein CASSLGGTATPNGYTF.

The chain couples TRBV2 to TRBJ1-5; no firm D call. The CDR3 spans 15 residues. The germline gives CDR1 SNHLY, CDR2 FYNNEI. With 2 bases removed from V and 6 bases from J, the gap between germline ends came to 14 bases. The CDR3 DNA reads TGTGCCAGCAGTGAACGAGCCAATTTGCTTCAGCCCCAGCATTTT. Encoded protein: CASSERANLLQPQHF.

The V gene is TRBV6-1, the J gene TRBJ2-4, with TRBD2 matching 7 bases. The germline gives CDR1 MNHNS, CDR2 SASEGT. The CDR3 loop spans 17 amino acids. V was pared by 1 base and J by 1 base, with 7 bases of the junction left unmatched. As DNA, the CDR3 is TGTGCCAGCAGTGAAGACGTCGGGGGGATGGCCAAAAACATTCAGTACTTC. Its translation: CASSEDVGGMAKNIQYF.

The rearrangement joins TRBV5-1 to TRBJ2-7; D is possibly TRBD1 (5 bases). The germline gives CDR1 SGHRS, CDR2 YFSETQ. This CDR3 contains 14 residues. V lost 0 bases and J lost 3, with 10 bases in between. CDR3 amino acids: CASSLDPGNYEQYF. CDR3 nucleotides: TGCGCCAGCAGCTTGGATCCAGGGAACTACGAGCAGTACTTC.

This chain uses TRBV5-1 with TRBJ2-7; 11 bases fit TRBD1. The CDR3 is 17 residues long. The V gene end was trimmed by 7 bases and the J gene end by 0 bases; junction bases not matched to a gene: 12. Germline lookup yields CDR1 SGHRS and CDR2 YFSETQ. Here the CDR3 DNA reads TGCGCCAGCGCGGGACAGGGGGGGTTAAGAACCTCCTACGAGCAGTACTTC. It yields the protein CASAGQGGLRTSYEQYF.

The chain recombines TRBV5-4 with TRBJ2-7; 7 positions agree with TRBD1. This CDR3 spans 15 amino acids. In germline, CDR1 is SGHNT, CDR2 YYREEE (reference sequence). V trimming: 4 bases; J trimming: 1 base; junction bases outside the gene matches: 8. Written as DNA, the CDR3 is TGTGCCAGCAGCCCCTGGACAGGCAGTTCCTACGAGCAGTACTTC. This codes for CASSPWTGSSYEQYF.

V and J are TRBV6-9 and TRBJ1-6; the D is unclear. The CDR3 extends over 19 amino acids. V gave up 2 bases and J gave up 11 bases, with 28 bases separating them. The germline gives CDR1 MNHGY, CDR2 SVAAGI. The CDR3 sequence is CASSYPGSSSAGRMPPLHF. For the CDR3, the DNA is TGTGCCAGCAGTTATCCGGGATCATCATCGGCAGGTCGTATGCCACCCCTCCACTTT.

The V call is TRBV15, the J call TRBJ2-7; D gene uncertain. Trimming left V 0 bases short and J 2 bases short, with 5 bases between. Germline lookup yields CDR1 LNHNV and CDR2 YYDKDF (reference sequence). There are 13 residues in the CDR3. The CDR3 DNA is TGTGCCACCAGCAGAGATATCGCCTACGAGCAGTACTTC. This gives the protein CATSRDIAYEQYF.

The V gene is TRBV7-8, the J gene TRBJ2-5, with 11 bases aligning to TRBD2. The CDR3 covers 18 residues. From germline, CDR1 is SGHVS and CDR2 FQNEAQ. J was trimmed by 0 bases and V by 5 bases; bases with no gene match: 11. The CDR3 bases are TGTGCCAGCAGCCCAAGACTAGCGGGGCCCTCGTACCAAGAGACCCAGTACTTC. It yields the protein CASSPRLAGPSYQETQYF.

To note about this clone: One junction end does not reproduce the germline sequence, and a read error may be involved. The J gene is TRBJ2-7, the V gene TRBV18, with 7 bases lining up with TRBD1. The CDR3 consists of 13 residues. The germline gives CDR1 KGHSH, CDR2 LQKENI. The CDR3 bases are TGTGCCAGCTCGCCACAGGGGTACTACGAGCAGTACTTC. Protein product: CASSPQGYYEQYF.

This clone was seen a single time. The chain has TRBV6-5 and TRBJ2-7; 10 positions match TRBD1. The CDR3 loop spans 14 amino acids. Germline lookup yields CDR1 MNHEY and CDR2 SVGAGI. V lost 3 bases to trimming and J lost 6 bases; unmatched junction nucleotides: 5. The CDR3 DNA is TGTGCCAGCAGTTATCGGGACAGGGGCGGCGAGCAGTACTTC. This codes for CASSYRDRGGEQYF.

The rearrangement uses TRBV3-1 (or the pseudogene TRBV3-2) and TRBJ1-2; no definite D call. The V gene lost 1 base and the J gene lost 4 bases, with 7 bases spanning the gap. Per germline, CDR1 LGHDT and CDR2 YNNKEL (reference sequence). This CDR3 contains 13 residues. This chain's CDR3 is CASSQGGLYGYTF. CDR3 nucleotides: TGTGCCAGCAGCCAAGGAGGACTCTATGGCTACACCTTC.

This clone appeared a few times. The rearrangement uses TRBV24-1 and TRBJ1-5; 8 bases are shared with TRBD1. Unmatched junction bases numbered 5, after V lost 3 bases and J lost 2 bases. The CDR3 sequence is 16 residues long. Germline CDR1 reads KGHDR; CDR2 reads SFDVKD. CDR3: CATSDETGDGNQPQHF. CDR3 nucleotide sequence: TGTGCCACCAGTGATGAGACAGGGGATGGCAATCAGCCCCAGCATTTT.

The genes are TRBV9 and TRBJ2-1; D is perhaps TRBD2 (6 bases). V was shortened by 4 bases and J by 3 bases, with 17 bases between the two germline ends. The germline gives CDR1 SGDLS, CDR2 YYNGEE. The CDR3 has 16 residues. This CDR3 reads CASSPSVGGYYNEQFF. The CDR3 DNA follows: TGTGCCAGCAGCCCCAGCGTCGGGGGATACTACAATGAGCAGTTCTTC.

This clone was counted a single time. The chain has TRBV6-5 and TRBJ2-2, with D perhaps TRBD2 (5 bases). Germline lookup yields CDR1 MNHEY and CDR2 SVGAGI. V was clipped by 1 base and J by 1 base, with 10 bases between them. The CDR3 totals 16 residues. The CDR3 DNA is TGTGCCAGCAGTTACTTTTCTAGCTGGAACACCGGGGAGCTGTTTTTT. Residues: CASSYFSSWNTGELFF.

The genes are TRBV21-1 and TRBJ1-2; TRBD1 is taken as the D call from the table, unchecked against the DNA. TRBV21-1 is an annotated pseudogene. The CDR3 is 14 residues long. This chain's CDR3 is CASSTEGASRGYTF. CDR3 DNA sequence: TGTGCCAGCAGCACGGAGGGGGCGAGTCGGGGCTACACCTTC.

With respect to this clone: The sample carries other DNA sequences with the same CDR3. J is TRBJ1-5 and V is TRBV6-1, with TRBD1 as a possible D gene (5 bases). Germline CDR1 reads MNHNS; CDR2 reads SASEGT. The V gene lost 1 base and the J gene lost 0 bases, with 7 bases spanning the gap. The CDR3 sequence is 15 residues long. CDR3 bases: TGTGCCAGCAGTGAAGTAGGGGCTAGCAATCAGCCCCAGCATTTT. This translates into CASSEVGASNQPQHF.

This sequence joins TRBV5-4 and TRBJ1-2; 8 bases align to TRBD1. Germline V lookup: CDR1 SGHNT, CDR2 YYREEE (reference sequence). The CDR3 length is 15 residues. J was trimmed by 4 bases and V by 2 bases; bases with no gene match: 7. The CDR3 nucleotides are TGTGCCAGCAGCTTCCGCGGACAGGGTCTCTATGGCTACACCTTC. It yields the protein CASSFRGQGLYGYTF.

In regard to this clone: Other DNA sequences in this specimen translate into the identical CDR3. The chain has TRBV27 and TRBJ2-7; 9 nucleotides agree with TRBD2. Germline trimming cut 2 bases from V and 2 bases from J; bases unmatched to any gene: 1. From germline, CDR1 is MNHEY and CDR2 SMNVEV (reference sequence). The CDR3 extends over 14 amino acids. This chain's CDR3 is CASSLAGGPYEQYF. The CDR3 DNA is TGTGCCAGCAGTTTAGCGGGGGGGCCCTACGAGCAGTACTTC.

This chain links TRBV5-1 with TRBJ1-1, with D perhaps matching TRBD1 (5 bases). The V end lost 4 bases, the J end lost 2 bases, and 9 bases lay between the germline ends. This CDR3 has 13 residues. From germline, CDR1 is SGHRS and CDR2 YFSETQ. The CDR3: CASSQDRNTEAFF. The CDR3 DNA follows: TGCGCCAGCAGCCAAGACAGAAACACTGAAGCTTTCTTT.

This sequence joins TRBV24-1 and TRBJ2-2, with a tentative D call TRBD2 (7 bases). This CDR3 has 19 residues. CDR1 and CDR2 (germline): KGHDR, SFDVKD. V was clipped by 4 bases and J by 0 bases, with 20 bases between them. Here the CDR3 DNA reads TGTGCCACCAGTGACCCTCGGGGCGGGGGCCCCGCGAACACCGGGGAGCTGTTTTTT. Its translation is CATSDPRGGGPANTGELFF.

The table lists this clone with a count of one. The chain recombines TRBV7-9 with TRBJ2-5, with D possibly being TRBD1 (5 bases). Per the germline V gene, CDR1 is SEHNR and CDR2 is FQNEAQ (reference sequence). This CDR3 is built from 15 residues. V lost 3 bases and J lost 7, with 18 bases in between. The CDR3 reads CASSFRASSVGTQYF. CDR3 nucleotide sequence: TGTGCCAGCAGCTTCAGGGCTTCATCGGTGGGGACCCAGTACTTC. Drawing the rest from reference TRBV7-9 and TRBJ2-5, the complete variable domain is DTGVSQNPRHKITKRGQNVTFRCDPISEHNRLYWYRQTLGQGPEFLTYFQNEAQLEKSRLLSDRFSAERPKGSFSTLEIQRTEQGDSAMYLCASSFRASSVGTQYFGPGTRLLVL.

The chain has TRBV2 and TRBJ1-6; TRBD1 is a possible D gene (6 bases). CDR3 size: 15 residues. Germline loops: CDR1 SNHLY, CDR2 FYNNEI. V lost 4 bases, J lost 9 bases, and 16 bases lay in between. The CDR3 here is CASSVRPGVGSPLHF. CDR3 DNA sequence: TGTGCCAGCAGTGTCCGGCCAGGGGTTGGTTCACCCCTCCACTTT.

The gene calls are TRBV19 and TRBJ1-1; 9 bases match TRBD1. The germline V gene encodes CDR1 LNHDA and CDR2 SQIVND (reference sequence). With V trimmed by 5 bases and J by 2 bases, 3 bases remained unmatched. The CDR3 contains 14 residues. As DNA, the CDR3 is TGTGCCAGTAGTCCGGGACAGGGAAACACTGAAGCTTTCTTT. Protein product: CASSPGQGNTEAFF.